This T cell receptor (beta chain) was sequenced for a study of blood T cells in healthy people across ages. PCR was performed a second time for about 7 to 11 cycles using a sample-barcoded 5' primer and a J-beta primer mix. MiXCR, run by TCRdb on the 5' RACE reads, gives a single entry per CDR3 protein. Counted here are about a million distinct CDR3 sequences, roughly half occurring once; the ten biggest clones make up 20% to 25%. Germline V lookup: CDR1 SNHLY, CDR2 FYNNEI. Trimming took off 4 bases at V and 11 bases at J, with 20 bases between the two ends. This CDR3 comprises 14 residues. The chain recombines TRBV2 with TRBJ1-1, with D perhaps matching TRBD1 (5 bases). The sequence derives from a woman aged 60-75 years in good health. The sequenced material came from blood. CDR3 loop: CASSGRFGRGGAFF. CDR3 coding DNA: TGTGCCAGCAGTGGGAGGTTCGGCCGTGGGGGGGCTTTCTTT.